This T cell receptor (beta chain) was retrieved from a study of blood T cell repertoires in COVID-19. Study-wide context: Samples of COVID-19 (acute and convalescent) were obtained from the United States, Italy and Spain. PBMCs, B-cell-depleted T cells, or T cells were the source of the cDNA or gDNA that made up the material.

This clone was recorded once. In the source study's methods: From reference gene primer amplification, estimates of nucleated cell counts were derived. Generated by immunoSEQ multiplex PCR, the TCRdb table keeps only in-frame clones and is missing some. The D gene and trimming were derived from the DNA, and the V and J assignments and clone size from that table. The repertoire holds roughly 220,000 clones, approximately 90% seen once, with approximately 2% in the top ten. Germline CDR1 is LGHDT and CDR2 is YNNKEL (reference sequence). V was clipped by 3 bases and J by 7 bases, with 10 bases between them. The CDR3 consists of 13 residues.

V and J are TRBV3-1 (or the pseudogene TRBV3-2) and TRBJ2-4; possibly TRBD1 for D (6 bases). The specimen sequenced was peripheral blood. The sequence was collected from a man in his thirties or forties who had recovered from COVID-19. The chain's CDR3 is CASSHPDRNIQYF. The CDR3, as DNA: TGTGCCAGCAGCCACCCCGACAGGAACATTCAGTACTTC.